Presented here are 20 T cell receptor beta chains from one specimen sequenced in a study of T-cell reconstitution after alpha-beta-depleted transplantation in children. TCRbeta library construction was performed incorporating unique molecular identifiers. From the PCR reads, TCRdb called clonotypes with MiXCR, one entry per CDR3 protein. In the table there are some 600,000 distinct CDR3 sequences, over 10% of which are singletons. Sequencing used PBMCs, mostly from graft donor cells, obtained 360 days after TCRalphabeta/CD19-depleted stem cell transplant. The receptors were gathered from a male patient younger than 18 who had a stem cell transplant for acute myeloid leukemia, so the T cells may come from the graft donor.

This clonotype came up a few times. The chain joins TRBV15 to TRBJ1-1; D call uncertain. The CDR3 has 14 residues. Germline loops: CDR1 LNHNV, CDR2 YYDKDF (reference sequence). The V end was cut by 0 bases, the J end by 7 bases, with 12 bases between. CDR3 in amino acids: CATSRDGENYEAFF. DNA of the CDR3: TGTGCCACCAGCAGAGACGGAGAGAACTATGAAGCTTTCTTT.

The chain carries TRBV2 and TRBJ2-3; possible D gene TRBD1, 5 bases. Germline CDR1 reads SNHLY; CDR2 reads FYNNEI. Trimming removed 7 bases from V and 6 bases from J, with 17 bases in between. This CDR3 has 14 residues. The CDR3 is CASKIRTSDDTQYF. The CDR3 DNA is TGTGCCAGCAAGATAAGGACAAGCGACGATACGCAGTATTTT.

Only a few counts were recorded for this clonotype. The J gene is TRBJ2-5, the V gene TRBV18; 9 bases map to TRBD2. J was trimmed by 2 bases and V by 4 bases; bases with no gene match: 5. There are 15 residues in the CDR3. The germline gives CDR1 KGHSH, CDR2 LQKENI. The CDR3 region is CASSLGLARQETQYF. The CDR3 DNA sequence: TGTGCCAGCTCACTAGGACTAGCGAGGCAAGAGACCCAGTACTTC.

The chain combines TRBV4-2 with TRBJ2-7; 8 bases are shared with TRBD2. Looked up from germline, CDR1 is LGHNA and CDR2 is YNFKEQ. The CDR3 covers 19 residues. With 4 bases clipped from V and 3 bases from J, the junction kept 20 bases outside the gene matches. The CDR3 reads CASSPMLTRLGLEVYEQYF. CDR3 bases: TGTGCCAGCAGCCCGATGTTGACCCGACTGGGACTAGAGGTCTACGAGCAGTACTTC.

There are many counts of this clonotype. This chain connects TRBV12-3 or TRBV12-4 to TRBJ2-1; a possible D gene is TRBD2 (6 bases). V gave up 3 bases and J gave up 7 bases, with 13 bases separating them. The CDR3 is 14 residues long. This CDR3 is CASSFLLARNEQFF. The CDR3 bases are TGTGCCAGCAGTTTCCTCCTAGCGCGGAATGAGCAGTTCTTC.

This clonotype appeared many times. V and J are TRBV29-1 and TRBJ1-2, with D perhaps matching TRBD1 (5 bases). The CDR3 totals 12 residues. V was shortened by 6 bases and J by 0 bases, with 8 bases between the two germline ends. Germline assignment: CDR1 SQVTM and CDR2 ANQGSEA. CDR3 DNA: TGCAGCGTGGAGACAGCTAACTATGGCTACACCTTC. It translates to CSVETANYGYTF. The whole variable domain, remainder taken from reference TRBV29-1 and TRBJ1-2, is SAVISQKPSRDICQRGTSLTIQCQVDSQVTMMFWYRQQPGQSLTLIATANQGSEATYESGFVIDKFPISRPNLTFSTLTVSNMSPEDSSIYLCSVETANYGYTFGSGTRLTVV.

This clonotype was counted many times. The V call is TRBV29-1, the J call TRBJ2-3, with TRBD1 matching 8 bases. Trimming cost V 0 bases and J 3 bases; bases outside gene matches: 11. The CDR3 contains 17 residues. Looked up from germline, CDR1 is SQVTM and CDR2 is ANQGSEA. CDR3 in DNA: TGCAGCGTTGAAGATCTCCAGGACAGGGTGAGGACAGATACGCAGTATTTT. Its translation: CSVEDLQDRVRTDTQYF.

This chain connects TRBV10-3 to TRBJ2-2; D uncertain. V was pared by 4 bases and J by 1 base, with 4 bases between. The CDR3 is 13 amino acids. The germline CDR1 and CDR2 sequences are ENHRY and SYGVKD. The CDR3 sequence: CAISVGNTGELFF. The CDR3 DNA follows: TGTGCCATCAGTGTGGGGAACACCGGGGAGCTGTTTTTT.

Only a few counts were recorded for this clonotype. This sequence joins TRBV20-1 and TRBJ2-7; 12 bases fit TRBD2. CDR3 length: 17 residues. With V trimmed by 6 bases and J by 4 bases, 16 bases remained unmatched. The V gene's germline CDR1 is DFQATT and CDR2 SNEGSKA (reference sequence). This chain's CDR3 is CSAIPRLAGGLIYEQYF. The DNA of the CDR3 is TGCAGTGCCATTCCCAGGCTAGCGGGAGGGCTGATTTACGAGCAGTACTTC.

The sample holds a few counts of this clonotype. J is TRBJ2-7 and V is TRBV14; D is ambiguous. The CDR3 covers 14 residues. Germline V gene data show CDR1 as SGHDN and CDR2 as FVKESK. With 5 bases removed from V and 0 bases from J, the gap between germline ends came to 11 bases. The CDR3 region is CASSGFSSSYEQYF. DNA of the CDR3: TGTGCCAGCAGCGGGTTTTCGAGCTCCTACGAGCAGTACTTC.

This chain uses TRBV7-6 with TRBJ2-3, with unresolved D. The germline V and J ends were trimmed by 2 bases and 0 bases, with 18 bases remaining between them. From germline, CDR1 is SGHVS and CDR2 FNYEAQ. The length of the CDR3 is 18 residues. CDR3 DNA sequence: TGTGCCAGCAGCTTAAACCCTGGTGCGGACCTTAGCACAGATACGCAGTATTTT. Amino acid sequence: CASSLNPGADLSTDTQYF.

This clonotype was seen a handful of times. This chain links TRBV10-3 with TRBJ2-1; TRBD2 matches 12 bases. The V gene end was trimmed by 10 bases and the J gene end by 0 bases; junction bases not matched to a gene: 4. The CDR3 is 15 amino acids. In germline, CDR1 is ENHRY, CDR2 SYGVKD. CDR3: CASLTSGSSYNEQFF. CDR3 nucleotides: TGTGCCAGCCTGACTAGCGGGAGCTCCTACAATGAGCAGTTCTTC.

This clonotype was counted ten times or more. The rearrangement joins TRBV5-6 to TRBJ2-1; TRBD2 is a possible D gene (6 bases). Germline V lookup: CDR1 SGHDT, CDR2 YYEEEE. V was cut by 1 base and J by 8 bases, with 19 bases left in between. There are 16 residues in the CDR3. CDR3 coding DNA: TGTGCCAGCAGCTTGCCCACGGGACCCCCGGGGGATGAGCAGTTCTTC. Translated, it gives CASSLPTGPPGDEQFF.

This chain connects TRBV24-1 to TRBJ2-2; 8 bases agree with TRBD1. The trim removed 8 bases at V and 2 bases at J, leaving 9 bases unmatched. The CDR3 is 16 residues long. Per the germline V gene, CDR1 is KGHDR and CDR2 is SFDVKD. The CDR3 sequence is CATNGGQGRNTGELFF. CDR3 DNA sequence: TGTGCCACCAACGGAGGACAGGGTCGTAACACCGGGGAGCTGTTTTTT.

The V call is TRBV20-1, the J call TRBJ1-5; 9 nucleotides align to TRBD1. The CDR3 covers 15 residues. The V gene end was trimmed by 5 bases and the J gene end by 0 bases; junction bases not matched to a gene: 5. The germline V gene has CDR1 DFQATT and CDR2 SNEGSKA (reference sequence). CDR3 loop: CSAGPQGASNQPQHF. CDR3 nucleotide sequence: TGCAGTGCTGGACCACAGGGGGCTAGCAATCAGCCCCAGCATTTT.

This clonotype was seen ten or more times. The rearrangement uses TRBV12-3 or TRBV12-4 and TRBJ2-1; tentatively, D is TRBD1 (5 bases). The CDR3 loop spans 15 amino acids. The V gene lost 6 bases and the J gene lost 3 bases, with 15 bases spanning the gap. CDR3 DNA: TGTGCCAGCAGACCACTCAAGGGGATCTACAATGAGCAGTTCTTC. Its protein is CASRPLKGIYNEQFF.

The chain uses TRBV7-2 and TRBJ2-7, with 10 bases fitting TRBD2. V shed 2 bases, J shed 1 base, and the junction held 5 bases outside the gene matches. Germline V lookup: CDR1 SGHTA, CDR2 FQGNSA. The CDR3 runs to 16 residues. CDR3 bases: TGTGCCAGCAGCTTACCATGGACTAGCGGTTCCTACGAGCAGTACTTC. Its translation: CASSLPWTSGSYEQYF.

This clonotype was detected many times. The chain has TRBV20-1 and TRBJ2-7; 8 bases match TRBD2. From germline, CDR1 is DFQATT and CDR2 SNEGSKA (reference sequence). The CDR3 loop spans 16 amino acids. Trimming removed 0 bases from V and 3 bases from J; junction bases left unmatched: 10. This chain's CDR3 is CSARDPMGLEDYEQYF. The CDR3 coding sequence is TGCAGTGCTAGAGATCCCATGGGACTAGAAGACTACGAGCAGTACTTC.

The table lists this clonotype with many counts. The V call is TRBV29-1, the J call TRBJ2-2, with 14 bases aligning to TRBD2. Germline CDR1 is SQVTM and CDR2 is ANQGSEA. The ends lost 7 bases at V and 8 bases at J; junction bases unmatched: 3. The CDR3 runs 13 residues. The CDR3 DNA reads TGCAGCGGCGGGACTAGCGGGAGTGGGGAGCTGTTTTTT. Its translation is CSGGTSGSGELFF.

This clonotype was seen only a few times. The gene calls are TRBV9 and TRBJ2-1; TRBD2 is a possible D gene (5 bases). This CDR3 region has 15 residues. CDR1 SGDLS and CDR2 YYNGEE come from the germline V gene. Trimming left V 0 bases short and J 4 bases short, with 11 bases between. CDR3 coding DNA: TGTGCCAGCAGCGTAGACCGCCCGGGATACAATGAGCAGTTCTTC. Translated, it gives CASSVDRPGYNEQFF.